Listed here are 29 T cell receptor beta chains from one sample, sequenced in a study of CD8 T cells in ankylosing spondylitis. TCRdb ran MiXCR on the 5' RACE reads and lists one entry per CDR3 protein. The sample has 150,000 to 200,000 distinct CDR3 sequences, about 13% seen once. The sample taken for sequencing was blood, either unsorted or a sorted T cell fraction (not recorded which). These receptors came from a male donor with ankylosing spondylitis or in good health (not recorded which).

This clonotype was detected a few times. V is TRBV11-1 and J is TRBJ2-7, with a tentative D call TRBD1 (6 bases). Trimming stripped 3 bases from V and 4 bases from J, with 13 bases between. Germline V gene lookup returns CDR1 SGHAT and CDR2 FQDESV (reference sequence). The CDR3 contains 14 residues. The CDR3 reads CASSLPGHHYEQYF. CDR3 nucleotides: TGTGCCAGCAGCTTGCCGGGACACCATTACGAGCAGTACTTC.

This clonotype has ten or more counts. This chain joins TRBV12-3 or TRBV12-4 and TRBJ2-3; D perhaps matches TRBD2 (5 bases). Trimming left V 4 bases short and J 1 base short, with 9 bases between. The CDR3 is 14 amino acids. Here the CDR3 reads CASSSVGGTDTQYF. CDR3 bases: TGTGCCAGCAGTTCGGTCGGGGGCACAGATACGCAGTATTTT.

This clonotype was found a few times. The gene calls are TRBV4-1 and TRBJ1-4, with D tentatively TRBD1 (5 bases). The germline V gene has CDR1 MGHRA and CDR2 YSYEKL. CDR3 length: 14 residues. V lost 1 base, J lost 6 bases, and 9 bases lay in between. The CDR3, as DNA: TGCGCCAGCAGCCAAGGGGGAGGGGATGAAAAACTGTTTTTT. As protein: CASSQGGGDEKLFF.

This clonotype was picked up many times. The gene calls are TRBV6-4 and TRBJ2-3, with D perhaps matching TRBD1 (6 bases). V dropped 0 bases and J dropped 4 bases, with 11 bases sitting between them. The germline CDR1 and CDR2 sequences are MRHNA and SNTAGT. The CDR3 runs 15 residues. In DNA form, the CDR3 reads TGTGCCAGCAGTGACTCGACAGGAGGAGCAGATACGCAGTATTTT. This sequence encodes CASSDSTGGADTQYF.

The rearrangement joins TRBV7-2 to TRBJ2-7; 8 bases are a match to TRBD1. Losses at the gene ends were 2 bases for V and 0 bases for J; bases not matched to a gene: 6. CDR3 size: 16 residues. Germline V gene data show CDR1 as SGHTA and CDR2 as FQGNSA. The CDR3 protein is CASSLHAGQGSYEQYF. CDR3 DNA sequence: TGTGCCAGCAGCTTACATGCTGGACAGGGCTCCTACGAGCAGTACTTC.

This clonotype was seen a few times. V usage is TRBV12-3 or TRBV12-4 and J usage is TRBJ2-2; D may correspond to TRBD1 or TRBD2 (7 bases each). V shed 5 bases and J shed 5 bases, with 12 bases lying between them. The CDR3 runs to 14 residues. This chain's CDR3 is CASSAGGGTGELFF. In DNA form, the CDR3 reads TGTGCCAGCAGTGCAGGGGGGGGAACCGGGGAGCTGTTTTTT.

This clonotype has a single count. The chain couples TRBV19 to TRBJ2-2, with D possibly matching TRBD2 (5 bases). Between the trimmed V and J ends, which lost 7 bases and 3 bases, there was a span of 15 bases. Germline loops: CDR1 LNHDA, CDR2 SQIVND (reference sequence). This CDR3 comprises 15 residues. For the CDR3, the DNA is TGTGCCAGTACATCCGGTGAGCGGTACACCGGGGAGCTGTTTTTT. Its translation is CASTSGERYTGELFF.

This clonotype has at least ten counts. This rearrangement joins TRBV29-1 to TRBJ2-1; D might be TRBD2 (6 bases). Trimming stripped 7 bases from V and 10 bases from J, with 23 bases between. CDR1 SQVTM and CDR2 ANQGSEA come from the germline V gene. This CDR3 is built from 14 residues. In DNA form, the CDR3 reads TGCAGCGCCGGCGGCAATAGGAGGGGATGGGAGCAGTTCTTC. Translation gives CSAGGNRRGWEQFF.

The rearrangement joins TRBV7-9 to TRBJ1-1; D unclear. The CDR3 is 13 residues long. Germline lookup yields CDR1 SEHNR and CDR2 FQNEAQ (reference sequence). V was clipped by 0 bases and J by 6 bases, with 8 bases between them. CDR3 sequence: CASSLAGFPEAFF. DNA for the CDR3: TGTGCCAGCAGCTTAGCGGGGTTCCCTGAAGCTTTCTTT.

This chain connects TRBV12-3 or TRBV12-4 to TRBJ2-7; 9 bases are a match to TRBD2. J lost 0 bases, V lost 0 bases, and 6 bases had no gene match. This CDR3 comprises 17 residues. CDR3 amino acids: CASSLAGGLASSYEQYF. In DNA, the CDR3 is TGTGCCAGCAGTTTAGCGGGAGGACTAGCGAGCTCCTACGAGCAGTACTTC.

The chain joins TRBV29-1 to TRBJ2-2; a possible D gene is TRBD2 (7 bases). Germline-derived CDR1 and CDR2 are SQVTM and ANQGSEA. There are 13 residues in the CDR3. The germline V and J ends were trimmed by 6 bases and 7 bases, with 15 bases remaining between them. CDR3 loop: CSVGGGFGGELFF. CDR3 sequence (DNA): TGCAGCGTGGGAGGGGGTTTCGGCGGGGAGCTGTTTTTT.

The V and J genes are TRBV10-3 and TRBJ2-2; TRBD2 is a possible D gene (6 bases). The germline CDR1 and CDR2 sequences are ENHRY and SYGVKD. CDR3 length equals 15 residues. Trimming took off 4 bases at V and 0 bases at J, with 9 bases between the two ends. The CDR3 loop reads CAISGGRTNTGELFF. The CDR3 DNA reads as TGTGCCATCAGTGGTGGGAGGACGAACACCGGGGAGCTGTTTTTT.

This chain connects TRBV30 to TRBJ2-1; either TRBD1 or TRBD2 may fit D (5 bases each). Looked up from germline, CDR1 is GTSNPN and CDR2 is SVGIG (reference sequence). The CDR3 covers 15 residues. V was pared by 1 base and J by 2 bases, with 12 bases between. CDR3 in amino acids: CAWSDGTGPYNEQFF. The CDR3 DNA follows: TGTGCCTGGAGTGACGGAACGGGACCCTACAATGAGCAGTTCTTC.

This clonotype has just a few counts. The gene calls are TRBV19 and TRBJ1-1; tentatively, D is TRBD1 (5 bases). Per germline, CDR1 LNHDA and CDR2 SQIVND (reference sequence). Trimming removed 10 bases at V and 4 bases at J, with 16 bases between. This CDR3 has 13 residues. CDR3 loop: CATSGRGVTEAFF. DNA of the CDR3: TGTGCCACCTCGGGAAGAGGGGTCACTGAAGCTTTCTTT.

The DNA of the CDR3 is TGCAGTGCTAGAGATCTCTACAGGGGCCTTTCCTACGAGCAGTACTTC. It specifies CSARDLYRGLSYEQYF. The V and J genes are TRBV20-1 and TRBJ2-7, with 7 bases identical to TRBD1. Germline loops: CDR1 DFQATT, CDR2 SNEGSKA (reference sequence). With 0 bases clipped from V and 1 base from J, the junction kept 9 bases outside the gene matches. CDR3 length: 16 residues.

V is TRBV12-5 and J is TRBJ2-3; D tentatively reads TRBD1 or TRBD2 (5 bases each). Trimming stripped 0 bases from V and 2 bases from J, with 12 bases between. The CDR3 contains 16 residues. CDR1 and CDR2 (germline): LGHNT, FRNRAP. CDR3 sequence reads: CASGLVIGTSTDTQYF. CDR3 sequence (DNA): TGTGCTAGTGGTTTGGTGATCGGGACCTCCACAGATACGCAGTATTTT.

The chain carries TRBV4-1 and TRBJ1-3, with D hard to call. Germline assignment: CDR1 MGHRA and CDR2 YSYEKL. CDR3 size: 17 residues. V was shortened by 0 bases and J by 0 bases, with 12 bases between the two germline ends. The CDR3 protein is CASSQDPPFGSGNTIYF. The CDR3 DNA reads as TGCGCCAGCAGCCAAGACCCCCCGTTCGGCTCTGGAAACACCATATATTTT.

The CDR3 nucleotides are TGTGCCAGCAGCTCACCTATCGGAGACTACGAGCAGTACTTC. This gives the protein CASSSPIGDYEQYF. The rearrangement uses TRBV13 and TRBJ2-7; unclear D gene. The CDR3 loop spans 14 amino acids. The V gene lost 4 bases and the J gene lost 3 bases, with 13 bases spanning the gap. From germline, CDR1 is PRHDT and CDR2 FYEKMQ (reference sequence).

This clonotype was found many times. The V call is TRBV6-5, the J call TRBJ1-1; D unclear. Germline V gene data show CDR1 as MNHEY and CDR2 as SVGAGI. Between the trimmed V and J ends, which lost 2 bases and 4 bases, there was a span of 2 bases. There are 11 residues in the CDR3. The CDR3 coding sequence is TGTGCCAGCAGTTACGGCACTGAAGCTTTCTTT. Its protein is CASSYGTEAFF.

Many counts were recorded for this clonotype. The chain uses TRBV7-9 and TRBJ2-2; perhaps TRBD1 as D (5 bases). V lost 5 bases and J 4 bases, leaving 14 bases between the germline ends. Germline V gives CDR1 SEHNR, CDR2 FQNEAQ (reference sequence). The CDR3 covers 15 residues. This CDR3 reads CASSPESRATGELFF. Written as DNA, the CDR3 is TGTGCCAGCAGCCCGGAAAGCAGGGCCACCGGGGAGCTGTTTTTT. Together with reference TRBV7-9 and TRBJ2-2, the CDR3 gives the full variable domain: DTGVSQNPRHKITKRGQNVTFRCDPISEHNRLYWYRQTLGQGPEFLTYFQNEAQLEKSRLLSDRFSAERPKGSFSTLEIQRTEQGDSAMYLCASSPESRATGELFFGEGSRLTVL.

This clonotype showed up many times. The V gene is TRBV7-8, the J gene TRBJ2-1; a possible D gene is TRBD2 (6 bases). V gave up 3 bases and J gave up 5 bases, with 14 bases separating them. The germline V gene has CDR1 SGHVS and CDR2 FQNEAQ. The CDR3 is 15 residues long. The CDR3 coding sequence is TGTGCCAGCAGCTTGCTAGCGTACAAGGACAATGAGCAGTTCTTC. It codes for CASSLLAYKDNEQFF.

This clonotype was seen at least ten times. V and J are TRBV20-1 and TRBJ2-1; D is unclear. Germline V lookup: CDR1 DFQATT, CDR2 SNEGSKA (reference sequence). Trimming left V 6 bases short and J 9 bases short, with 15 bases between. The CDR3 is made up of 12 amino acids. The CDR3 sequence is CSAQEGYFEQFF. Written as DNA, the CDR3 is TGCAGTGCCCAAGAAGGATACTTTGAGCAGTTCTTC.

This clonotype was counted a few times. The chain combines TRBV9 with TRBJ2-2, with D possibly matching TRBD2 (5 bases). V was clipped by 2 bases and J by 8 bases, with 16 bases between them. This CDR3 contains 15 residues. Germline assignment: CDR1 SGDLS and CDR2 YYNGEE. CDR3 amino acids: CASSVGLSSEGELFF. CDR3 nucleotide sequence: TGTGCCAGCAGCGTTGGACTTTCGTCAGAGGGGGAGCTGTTTTTT.

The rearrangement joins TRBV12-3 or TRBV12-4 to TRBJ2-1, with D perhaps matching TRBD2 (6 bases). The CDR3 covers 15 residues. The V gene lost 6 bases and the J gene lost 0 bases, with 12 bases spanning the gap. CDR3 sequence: CASRQGGTSYNEQFF. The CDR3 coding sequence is TGTGCCAGCAGGCAGGGCGGGACCTCCTACAATGAGCAGTTCTTC.

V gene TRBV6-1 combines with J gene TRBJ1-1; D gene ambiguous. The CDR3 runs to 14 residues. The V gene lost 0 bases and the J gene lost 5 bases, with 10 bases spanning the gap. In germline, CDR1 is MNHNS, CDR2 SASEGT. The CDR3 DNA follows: TGTGCCAGCAGTGAAGCGCTTGGTGGGACTGAAGCTTTCTTT. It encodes CASSEALGGTEAFF.

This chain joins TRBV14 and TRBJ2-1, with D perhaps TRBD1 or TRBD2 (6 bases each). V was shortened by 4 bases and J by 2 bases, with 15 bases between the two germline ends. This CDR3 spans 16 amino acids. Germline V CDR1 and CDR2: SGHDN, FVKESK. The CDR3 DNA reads TGTGCCAGCAGCCCTCCCGGGGGCCGTCCCTACAATGAGCAGTTCTTC. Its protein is CASSPPGGRPYNEQFF.

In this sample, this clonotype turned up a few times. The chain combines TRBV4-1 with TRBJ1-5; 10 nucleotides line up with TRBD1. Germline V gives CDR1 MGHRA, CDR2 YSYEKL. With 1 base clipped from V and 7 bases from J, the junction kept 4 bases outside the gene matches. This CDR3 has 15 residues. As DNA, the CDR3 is TGCGCCAGCAGCCAAGGGGACAGGGGCATGCAGCCCCAGCATTTT. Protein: CASSQGDRGMQPQHF.

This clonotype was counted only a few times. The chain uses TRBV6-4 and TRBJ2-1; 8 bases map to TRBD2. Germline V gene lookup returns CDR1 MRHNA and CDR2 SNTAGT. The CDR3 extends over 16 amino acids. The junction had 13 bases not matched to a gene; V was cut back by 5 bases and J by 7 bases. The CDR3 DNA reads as TGTGCCAGCAGTCCCCTGGGCCAAGCGGGGGTGAATGAGCAGTTCTTC. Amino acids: CASSPLGQAGVNEQFF.

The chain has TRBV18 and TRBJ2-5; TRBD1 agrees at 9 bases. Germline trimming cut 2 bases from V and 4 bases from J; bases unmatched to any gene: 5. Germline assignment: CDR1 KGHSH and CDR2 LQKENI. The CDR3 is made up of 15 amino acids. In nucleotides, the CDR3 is TGTGCCAGCTCACCAAGTCCGGACAGGGGAGAGACCCAGTACTTC. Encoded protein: CASSPSPDRGETQYF.